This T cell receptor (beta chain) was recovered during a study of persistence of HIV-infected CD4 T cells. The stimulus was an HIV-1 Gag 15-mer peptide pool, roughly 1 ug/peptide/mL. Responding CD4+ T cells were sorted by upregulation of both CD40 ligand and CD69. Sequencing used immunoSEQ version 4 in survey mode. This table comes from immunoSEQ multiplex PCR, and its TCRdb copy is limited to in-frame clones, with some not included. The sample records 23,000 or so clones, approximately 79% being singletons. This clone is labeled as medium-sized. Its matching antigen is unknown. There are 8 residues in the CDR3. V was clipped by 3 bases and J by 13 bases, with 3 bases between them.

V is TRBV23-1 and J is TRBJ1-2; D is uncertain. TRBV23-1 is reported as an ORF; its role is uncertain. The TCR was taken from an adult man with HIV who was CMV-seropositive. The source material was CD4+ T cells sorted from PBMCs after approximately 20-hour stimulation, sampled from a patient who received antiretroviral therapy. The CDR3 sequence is CASSQGTF. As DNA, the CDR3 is TGCGCCAGCAGTCAGGGCACCTTC.